This TCR beta chain was sequenced during a study of blood T cell repertoires in COVID-19. Whole-study context: Collection of acute and convalescent COVID-19 samples took place in the United States, Italy and Spain. Sample material is recorded as cDNA or gDNA derived from T cells, B-cell-depleted T cells, or PBMCs.

Germline V CDR1 and CDR2: MDHEN, SYDVKM. The V segment lost 11 bases and the J segment 8 bases; nucleotides outside the gene matches: 9. This CDR3 region has 12 residues. Original handling: Estimated nucleated cell counts came from reference gene primer amplification. The data were produced by immunoSEQ multiplex PCR, yet TCRdb's version contains in-frame clones alone and is incomplete. V and J calls and clone size are those listed in that table; D and trimming were worked out from the DNA. Of 150,000 or so clones listed, about four fifths were seen once; the top ten hold around 8%. Seattle cases were enrolled at active infection and followed longitudinally.

The rearrangement joins TRBV28 to TRBJ1-2; 9 bases align to TRBD1. The sequence came from a woman aged 60-75 years with COVID-19, enrolled during active disease. Material: peripheral blood. The CDR3 bases are TGTGCCGGAGGACAGGGGATAGGGGGCTACACCTTC. Its translation is CAGGQGIGGYTF.